This T cell receptor (beta chain) is drawn from a study of CD4 T cells in relation to SARS-CoV-2 and coronaviruses. Study background: Shared crossreactive spike epitopes were mapped to their HLA restriction.

Data came from immunoSEQ multiplex PCR; TCRdb stores just in-frame clones and leaves some out. The sample includes tens of thousands of clones, 86% seen only once; the top ten take under 1.5%. Notes on the study in general: In approximately 70% of donors, memory CD4+ clonotypes crossrecognized SARS-CoV-2 and at least one common cold coronavirus spike. Monoreactive clones expanded significantly more to SARS-CoV-2 than crossreactive clones did.

The V gene's germline CDR1 is LGHDT and CDR2 YNNKEL (reference sequence). V was cut by 4 bases and J by 13 bases, with 19 bases left in between. This CDR3 is built from 13 residues. Before the COVID-19 pandemic, during about 2010-2018, CD4+ T cells were taken from unexposed donors. Cryopreserved PBMCs were CD4-enriched, then split into naive and memory cells. Of note for this clone: The antigen is not known.

The sequence came from a human donor in good health. The chain recombines TRBV3-1 (or the pseudogene TRBV3-2) with TRBJ1-2; D remains ambiguous. Sequencing was performed on memory CD4+ T cells from PBMCs. CDR3 DNA sequence: TGTGCCAGCAGCCGAAGGACGGCCGCCCCCATCACCTTC. This sequence encodes CASSRRTAAPITF.